The clone carrying this TCR beta chain showed up just a few times. Its antigen is undetermined. These data come from a study of vaccination effects on CD4 cells after COVID-19. TCRdb keeps only in-frame clones here, not all; method: immunoSEQ multiplex PCR. The sample carries approximately 19,000 clones, roughly 69% recorded once. Germline V CDR1 and CDR2: SGHNT, YYREEE (reference sequence). V was pared by 4 bases and J by 7 bases, with 8 bases of the junction left unmatched. The length of the CDR3 is 15 residues. Study-level points and caveats: The study found marked clonal contraction of infection- and vaccine-induced clones late after vaccination. The study enrolled few convalescent patients and sampled no early post-infection timepoints.

Sequencing was preceded by expansion of antigen-specific CD4+ T cells with viral peptide pools in the ViraFEST assay. Following culture for more than 9 days, CD4+ T cells were isolated. PCR-confirmed SARS-CoV-2 infection occurred in the person between March and December 2020. Cultures received IL-2 medium that replaced half the medium on days 3 and 7. The sequence came from a human donor who had a prior SARS-CoV-2 infection. Sequencing was performed on CD4+ T cells from PBMCs cultured with a peptide pool, taken before COVID-19 vaccination. This chain uses TRBV5-4 with TRBJ1-6; 7 bases map to TRBD1. The CDR3 nucleotides are TGTGCCAGCAGCAGGCGGGACAGTGTAAATTCACCCCTCCACTTT. This translates into CASSRRDSVNSPLHF.